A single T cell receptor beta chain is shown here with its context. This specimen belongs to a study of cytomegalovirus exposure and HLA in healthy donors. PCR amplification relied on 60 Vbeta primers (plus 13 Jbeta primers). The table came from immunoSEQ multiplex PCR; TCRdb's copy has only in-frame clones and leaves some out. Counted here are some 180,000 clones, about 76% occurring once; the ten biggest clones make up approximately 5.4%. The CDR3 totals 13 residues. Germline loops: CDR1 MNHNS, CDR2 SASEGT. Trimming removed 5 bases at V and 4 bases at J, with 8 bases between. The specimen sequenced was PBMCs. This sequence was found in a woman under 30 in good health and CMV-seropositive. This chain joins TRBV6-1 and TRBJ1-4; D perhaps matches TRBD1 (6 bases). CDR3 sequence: CASSSRGNEKLFF. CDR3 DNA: TGTGCCAGCAGTAGCAGGGGTAATGAAAAACTGTTTTTT.